These T cell receptor beta chains were read from a single sample in a study of blood T cell repertoires in COVID-19. Here immunoSEQ multiplex PCR was the method, and the copy in TCRdb shows in-frame clones only, minus some. The sample consists of about 170,000 clones, approximately 95% of them appearing once. Sequenced: peripheral blood. The receptors originated from a woman aged 45 to 65 with acute or convalescent COVID-19. Both conserved end residues are part of each CDR3.

V	CDR3
TRBV6-5	CASSYSSLLSSYEQYF
TRBV10-1	CAIKSEETQYF
TRBV19	CASSIARGGITGGTEAFF
TRBV29-1	CSVEPARGRDTQYF
TRBV7-2	CASSLGGLNQGTQYF
TRBV29-1	CSVGLLDYGYTF
TRBV11-1	CASSFSSGGAEETQYF
TRBV3-1/TRBV3-2	CASSQGPLVGAYEQYF
TRBV2	CASSEGGYEQYF
TRBV6-5	CASWQGVGPQHF
TRBV9	CASSRTGFSVGVYGYTF
TRBV24-1	CATSDNLGQEQFF
TRBV6-5	CASSPRQGGLYEQYF
TRBV3-1/TRBV3-2	CASSRDRGQSGNTIYF
TRBV13	CASSLNRWVPEAFF
TRBV18	CASSPRAGEFDEQYF
TRBV7-9	CASSLGDGQVETQYF
TRBV19	CASSIGWGGPYEQFF
TRBV9	CASSAKGEGPWSPLHF
TRBV7-2	CASSLAGRGLNGYTF